The rows below give T cell receptor beta chains drawn from one sample of a study of shared clonotypes between healthy human individuals. Profiling relied on immunoSEQ multiplex PCR, and the TCRdb table lists in-frame clones only, not all of them. The top ten clones hold 0.36% of a sample with approximately 2.5 million clones, 80% to 95% of them seen once. The specimen sequenced was naive CD4+ T cells from PBMCs. The receptors stem from a man aged 18 to 29 in good health. Some clones in this sample may be carry-over from other donors' samples. Each CDR3 is given with its conserved first and last residue. Each record gives: D gene, J gene, V gene, clone size, CDR3 DNA, CDR3 protein. D genes are given only for firm matches. Where a row states a size, it is once, few, many or the class of an expanded clone; other rows omit it.

>NA|TRBJ1-1|TRBV27|few
TGTGCCAGCAGTCAGAGGGGCACTGAAGCTTTCTTT
CASSQRGTEAFF
>TRBD2|TRBJ2-7|TRBV5-6|NA
TGTGCCAGCAGCTCCCTAACTATACTTAGCGGGAAAGAATACGAGCAGTACTTC
CASSSLTILSGKEYEQYF
>TRBD1|TRBJ2-1|TRBV6-5|once
TGTGCCAGCAGCCTTGTCCCGGGACAGGGTCAGGCGTTCTTC
CASSLVPGQGQAFF
>NA|TRBJ2-7|TRBV15|NA
TGTGCCACCAGCAGAGACAGACGTTGGCAGTACTTC
CATSRDRRWQYF
>NA|TRBJ2-2|TRBV5-6|NA
TGTGCCAGCAGCTTGCGGGTCCAGCGGAGCACCGGGGAGCTGTTTTTT
CASSLRVQRSTGELFF
>TRBD1|TRBJ2-5|TRBV29-1|NA
TGCAGCGCCTCCCGAGGAGGGACAGGTTTCCAAGAGACCCAGTACTTC
CSASRGGTGFQETQYF
>NA|TRBJ2-4|TRBV18|NA
TGTGCCAGCTCCCCCTCCTGGGAAGTGAACATTCAGTACTTC
CASSPSWEVNIQYF
>NA|TRBJ1-2|TRBV21-1|NA
TGTGCCAGCAGCAAAGAGGGGACAGCCTATGGCTACACCTTC
CASSKEGTAYGYTF
>TRBD2|TRBJ2-7|TRBV4-2|NA
TGTGCCAGCAGCCAAGGGGGCGGCGGGAGGGTCTCCTACGAGCAGTACTTC
CASSQGGGGRVSYEQYF
>NA|TRBJ2-1|TRBV7-2|NA
TGTGCCAGCAGCTTATGGGGCGGGACCCCCTCGGAGCAGTTCTTC
CASSLWGGTPSEQFF
>NA|TRBJ1-2|TRBV6-1|NA
TGTGCCAGCCAAACATCCGGGGGTACTAACTATGGCTACACCTTC
CASQTSGGTNYGYTF
>TRBD2|TRBJ2-5|TRBV4-1|NA
TGCGCCAGCAGCGGACGGACTTCTAGCGGATCGGGAGAGACCCAGTACTTC
CASSGRTSSGSGETQYF
>TRBD1|TRBJ2-7|TRBV6-5|NA
TGTGCCAGCAGCTCCGGGACAGGGATCTCCTACGAGCAGTACTTC
CASSSGTGISYEQYF
>TRBD2|TRBJ2-7|TRBV11-2|once
TGTGCCAGCAGCTTAGAACTAGCGGGTATCTACGAGCAGTACTTC
CASSLELAGIYEQYF
>NA|TRBJ1-2|TRBV28|NA
TGTGCCAGCAGTTTACTGGCCGGCTATGGCTACACCTTC
CASSLLAGYGYTF
>NA|TRBJ1-3|TRBV9|once
TGTGCCAGCAGCGTAGTCGACAGTGACTCTGGAAACACCATATATTTT
CASSVVDSDSGNTIYF
>NA|TRBJ2-6|TRBV15|NA
TGTGCCACCAGCAGAGATCCGTTCGGGACCCATGCTGGGGCCAACGTCCTGACTTTC
CATSRDPFGTHAGANVLTF
>TRBD2|TRBJ2-3|TRBV19|NA
TGTGCCTCACGGGGGCGGGTAGCGGGAGACACAGATACGCAGTATTTT
CASRGRVAGDTDTQYF
>NA|TRBJ1-3|TRBV6-5|NA
TGTGCCAGCAGTCCTCAGGGGATGGGAGGAAACACCATATATTTT
CASSPQGMGGNTIYF
>TRBD1|TRBJ1-5|TRBV28|few
TGTGCCAGCAGTGGAGGACAGGGGGCTTCGGGCAATCAGCCCCAGCATTTT
CASSGGQGASGNQPQHF
>NA|TRBJ2-7|TRBV7-9|NA
TGTGCCAGCAGCTTATCAGGGACAAACTACGAGCAGTACTTC
CASSLSGTNYEQYF
>TRBD1|TRBJ2-5|TRBV5-1|NA
TGCGCCAGCAGCCCGCGGACAGGGGGCGGTGGAGAGACCCAGTACTTC
CASSPRTGGGGETQYF
>NA|TRBJ2-4|TRBV5-1|NA
TGCGCCAGCAGCGGCGGGGGCGTTGAAAACATTCAGTACTTC
CASSGGGVENIQYF
>NA|TRBJ1-5|TRBV7-9|NA
TGTGCCAGCAGCCCCGCCTTTACAGGGAAGGGGCCCAATCAGCCCCAGCATTTT
CASSPAFTGKGPNQPQHF
>TRBD2|TRBJ2-3|TRBV6-6|once
TGTGCCAGCAGCCGACTAGCGGGAGGGCGAGATACGCAGTATTTT
CASSRLAGGRDTQYF
>NA|TRBJ1-3|TRBV29-1|NA
TGCAGCGTTGAAGATAGGCGCCAGGGCTCTGGAAACACCATATATTTT
CSVEDRRQGSGNTIYF
>NA|TRBJ2-4|TRBV7-9|NA
TGTGCCAGCAGCCCCCCCCCGGGACTCAAGGAGGACATTCAGTACTTC
CASSPPPGLKEDIQYF
>NA|TRBJ1-1|TRBV28|NA
TGTGCCAGCGGAGACCCGGCCCGGGGCACTGAAGCTTTCTTT
CASGDPARGTEAFF
>NA|TRBJ2-7|TRBV9|NA
TGTGCCAGCAGCGTTCTGACTGATTCCTACGAGCAGTACTTC
CASSVLTDSYEQYF
>NA|TRBJ1-5|TRBV27|once
TGTGCCAGCAGTTTTAATAAGGTATGGGAGATCGATAGCAATCAGCCCCAGCATTTT
CASSFNKVWEIDSNQPQHF
>TRBD2|TRBJ2-7|TRBV5-8|NA
TGTGCCAGCAGCCTCCGTGTAGCGGGAGGTACCTACGAGCAGTACTTC
CASSLRVAGGTYEQYF
>TRBD2|TRBJ2-1|TRBV7-6|once
TGTGCCAGCAGCCGAAGCGGGAGTGTCCCCAATGAGCAGTTCTTC
CASSRSGSVPNEQFF
>TRBD2|TRBJ2-3|TRBV9|NA
TGTGCCAGCAGCGTAGGAGGACTAGCGGGAGGCGGCACAGATACGCAGTATTTT
CASSVGGLAGGGTDTQYF
>NA|TRBJ2-2|TRBV4-3|NA
TGCGCCAGCAGCCAAGTCCGGGCTACGAACACCGGGGAGCTGTTTTTT
CASSQVRATNTGELFF
>NA|TRBJ2-1|TRBV10-1|NA
TGCGCCAGCGATGCGGAAGGGCCCGCAAAGAAGCAGTTCTTC
CASDAEGPAKKQFF
>TRBD1|TRBJ1-5|TRBV28|NA
TGTGCCAGTGGACAGGGGGGGGCTGGCAGCAATCAGCCCCAGCATTTT
CASGQGGAGSNQPQHF
>NA|TRBJ2-7|TRBV7-9|NA
TGTGCCAGCAGCTTAGTGACGGGAAAGCCCTACGAGCAGTACTTC
CASSLVTGKPYEQYF
>NA|TRBJ2-2|TRBV19|NA
TGTGCCAGTAGCGACCGACAGGAAGTGTTGGACGACACCGGGGAGCTGTTTTTT
CASSDRQEVLDDTGELFF
>TRBD2|TRBJ2-7|TRBV19|NA
TGTGCCAGTAGTATGGGGGGGAGCTCCTACGAGCAGTACTTC
CASSMGGSSYEQYF
>NA|TRBJ1-1|TRBV10-3|NA
TGTGCCATCAGTGGTGTAGCCGGAGGCACTGAAGCTTTCTTT
CAISGVAGGTEAFF
>NA|TRBJ2-7|TRBV6-5|NA
TGTGCCAGCAGTTACCGGGACCTCTACGAGCAGTACTTC
CASSYRDLYEQYF
>NA|TRBJ2-7|TRBV14|NA
TGTGCCAGCAGCCAGAACTACCTCCTAGGGGACTACGAGCAGTACTTC
CASSQNYLLGDYEQYF
>NA|TRBJ1-2|TRBV25-1|few
TGTGCCAGCAGTGAATTAGGTGGCTACACCTTC
CASSELGGYTF
>TRBD1|TRBJ2-7|TRBV5-4|NA
TGTGCCAGCAGGGGGGACAGGACCTACGAGCAGTACTTC
CASRGDRTYEQYF
>TRBD1|TRBJ1-3|TRBV5-1|NA
TGCGCCAGCAGCTTGGAGTCTGGACAGGGGGCAGACACCATATATTTT
CASSLESGQGADTIYF
>TRBD1|TRBJ1-1|TRBV6-5|NA
TGTGCCAGCAGGAGGGACAGCTTGAACACTGAAGCTTTCTTT
CASRRDSLNTEAFF
>TRBD2|TRBJ2-1|TRBV19|NA
TGTGCCAGTAGCGCTCCAAGCGGGAGGCAGTTCAATGAGCAGTTCTTC
CASSAPSGRQFNEQFF
>NA|TRBJ2-3|TRBV6-6|NA
TGTGCCAGCAGTGCCGTCAGAGCCACAGATACGCAGTATTTT
CASSAVRATDTQYF
>NA|TRBJ2-2|TRBV14|NA
TGTGCCAGCAGCCAACTCAGGGGTTCGGGCACCGGGGAGCTGTTTTTT
CASSQLRGSGTGELFF
>NA|TRBJ1-5|TRBV21-1|NA
TGTGCCAGCAGCAGTGCCTTTAGAAATCAGCCCCAGCATTTT
CASSSAFRNQPQHF
>TRBD2|TRBJ2-1|TRBV5-1|once
TGCGCCAGCAGGCTAGCGGGGAGCTCCTACAATGAGCAGTTCTTC
CASRLAGSSYNEQFF
>NA|TRBJ2-1|TRBV5-6|once
TGTGCCAGCAGCTTTCGGCGGGACAATGAGCAGTTCTTC
CASSFRRDNEQFF
>NA|TRBJ2-2|TRBV7-3|NA
TGTGCCAGCAGCTCAGGTCAAGGGTCTCAGGAGCTGTTTTTT
CASSSGQGSQELFF
>NA|TRBJ2-1|TRBV29-1|NA
TGCAGCGTTGAAGCTCTGGCTTCGGGACCGAGCTCCTACAATGAGCAGTTCTTC
CSVEALASGPSSYNEQFF
>NA|TRBJ1-1|TRBV6-6|few
TGTGCCAGCAGTTACCTGACGGGAGAAGCTTTCTTT
CASSYLTGEAFF
>NA|TRBJ1-1|TRBV5-4|NA
TGTGCCAGCAGCTTGGACTCAGGGACCGACACTGAAGCTTTCTTT
CASSLDSGTDTEAFF
>TRBD2|TRBJ2-3|TRBV5-8|once
TGTGCCAGCAGCCTACTAGCGGGAGAGGGTACGCAGTATTTT
CASSLLAGEGTQYF
>NA|TRBJ2-1|TRBV10-1|NA
TGCGCCAGCAGGGTCTGGTTTTACAATGAGCAGTTCTTC
CASRVWFYNEQFF